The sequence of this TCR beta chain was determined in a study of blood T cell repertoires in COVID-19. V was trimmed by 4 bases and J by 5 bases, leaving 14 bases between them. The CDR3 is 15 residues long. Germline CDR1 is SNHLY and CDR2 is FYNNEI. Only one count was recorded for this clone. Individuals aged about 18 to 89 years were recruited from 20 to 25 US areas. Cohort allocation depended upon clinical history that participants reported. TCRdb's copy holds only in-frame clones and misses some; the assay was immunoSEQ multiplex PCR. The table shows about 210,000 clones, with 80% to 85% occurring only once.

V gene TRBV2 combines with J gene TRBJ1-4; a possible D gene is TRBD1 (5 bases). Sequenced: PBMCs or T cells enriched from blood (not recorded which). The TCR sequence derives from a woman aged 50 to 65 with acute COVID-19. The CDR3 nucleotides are TGTGCCAGCAGTGGCCCGGGGGGACCCAATGAAAAACTGTTTTTT. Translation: CASSGPGGPNEKLFF.